A single sample gave rise to the 20 T cell receptor beta chains below, sequenced in a study of blood T cell repertoires in COVID-19. Here immunoSEQ multiplex PCR was the method, and the copy in TCRdb shows in-frame clones only, minus some. The data show around 250,000 clones, 70% to 90% seen once. Material: peripheral blood. The receptors come from a man between 45 and 60 years old with active or convalescent COVID-19.

This clone has a single count. The CDR3 nucleotides read TGTGCCAGCAGCCAGCAGCGGAGCTCCTACAATGAGCAGTTCTTC. It codes for CASSQQRSSYNEQFF. The chain couples TRBV14 to TRBJ2-1, with D maybe TRBD2 (5 bases). The CDR3 consists of 15 residues. Germline assignment: CDR1 SGHDN and CDR2 FVKESK. V dropped 3 bases and J dropped 0 bases, with 9 bases sitting between them.

The chain uses TRBV5-6 and TRBJ1-1; D is uncertain. V was cut by 0 bases and J by 4 bases, with 7 bases left in between. There are 13 residues in the CDR3. Germline V gives CDR1 SGHDT, CDR2 YYEEEE. CDR3 nucleotide sequence: TGTGCCAGCAGCTTGGGCAGAGGCACTGAAGCTTTCTTT. It specifies CASSLGRGTEAFF.

CDR3 amino acids: CASSSYLETEAFF. In DNA form, the CDR3 reads TGCGCCAGCAGCTCTTATTTGGAGACTGAAGCTTTCTTT. The rearrangement uses TRBV5-1 and TRBJ1-1; D call uncertain. The CDR3 loop spans 13 amino acids. V was cut by 3 bases and J by 5 bases, with 11 bases left in between. Germline CDR1 is SGHRS and CDR2 is YFSETQ.

The chain is built from TRBV7-2 and TRBJ2-1; tentatively, D is TRBD2 (5 bases). There are 14 residues in the CDR3. Germline V lookup: CDR1 SGHTA, CDR2 FQGNSA. V lost 5 bases to trimming and J lost 3 bases, with 11 bases between them. CDR3 nucleotides: TGTGCCAGCAGCACACGCCGGGGCTACAATGAGCAGTTCTTC. Translated, it gives CASSTRRGYNEQFF. Full variable domain (outside the CDR3, taken from reference TRBV7-2 and TRBJ2-1): GAGVSQSPSNKVTEKGKDVELRCDPISGHTALYWYRQSLGQGLEFLIYFQGNSAPDKSGLPSDRFSAERTGGSVSTLTIQRTQQEDSAVYLCASSTRRGYNEQFFGPGTRLTVL.

The chain recombines TRBV19 with TRBJ2-3, with a tentative D call TRBD2 (6 bases). The germline V gene has CDR1 LNHDA and CDR2 SQIVND (reference sequence). This CDR3 has 14 residues. The V gene lost 3 bases and the J gene lost 2 bases, with 9 bases spanning the gap. The CDR3 loop reads CASSIGGTTDTQYF. CDR3 coding DNA: TGTGCCAGTAGTATTGGCGGGACCACAGATACGCAGTATTTT.

This rearrangement joins TRBV18 to TRBJ1-6; 8 bases agree with TRBD1. The CDR3 loop spans 14 amino acids. CDR1 is KGHSH, CDR2 LQKENI, per germline. V lost 6 bases, J lost 8 bases, and 6 bases stayed unmatched. The CDR3 loop reads CASSQGAGDSPLHF. CDR3 nucleotides: TGTGCCAGCTCCCAGGGGGCGGGGGATTCACCCCTCCACTTT.

The CDR3 DNA sequence: TGTGCCTGGAAGGGACAGTACGAGCAGTACTTC. This encodes CAWKGQYEQYF. The V gene is TRBV30, the J gene TRBJ2-7; 7 positions match TRBD1. Losses at the gene ends were 4 bases for V and 4 bases for J; bases not matched to a gene: 1. This CDR3 spans 11 amino acids. Germline CDR1 and CDR2: GTSNPN and SVGIG (reference sequence).

The chain couples TRBV9 to TRBJ1-2; possible D gene TRBD1, 5 bases. CDR3 length equals 14 residues. V was trimmed by 0 bases and J by 6 bases, leaving 12 bases between them. Germline V gives CDR1 SGDLS, CDR2 YYNGEE. CDR3 in DNA: TGTGCCAGCAGCGTAGGTAGGGCAGGGAATGGCTACACCTTC. Translating gives CASSVGRAGNGYTF.

The CDR3 is CATSLTENTEAFF. The CDR3, as DNA: TGTGCCACCAGCCTCACAGAGAACACTGAAGCTTTCTTT. The J gene is TRBJ1-1, the V gene TRBV15; no clear D gene. CDR3 length: 13 amino acids. The V and J ends lost 5 bases and 1 base respectively, with 8 bases between them. Looked up from germline, CDR1 is LNHNV and CDR2 is YYDKDF (reference sequence). The full variable domain, in which reference TRBV15 and TRBJ1-1 provide the parts outside the CDR3, is DAMVIQNPRYQVTQFGKPVTLSCSQTLNHNVMYWYQQKSSQAPKLLFHYYDKDFNNEADTPDNFQSRRPNTSFCFLDIRSPGLGDTAMYLCATSLTENTEAFFGQGTRLTVV.

This clone was observed once. The chain is built from TRBV18 and TRBJ1-3, with TRBD1 as a possible D gene (6 bases). V lost 3 bases to trimming and J lost 0 bases, with 9 bases between them. This CDR3 region has 15 residues. Germline V gives CDR1 KGHSH, CDR2 LQKENI. CDR3 coding DNA: TGTGCCAGCTCACCTACAGGGACCTCTGGAAACACCATATATTTT. Translation: CASSPTGTSGNTIYF.

V and J are TRBV7-2 and TRBJ2-5, with a tentative D call TRBD2 (6 bases). The CDR3 extends over 16 amino acids. CDR1 SGHTA and CDR2 FQGNSA come from the germline V gene. V lost 4 bases and J 7 bases, leaving 22 bases between the germline ends. CDR3 loop: CASSWASGQEWVTQYF. The DNA of the CDR3 is TGTGCCAGCAGCTGGGCGAGCGGGCAGGAGTGGGTGACCCAGTACTTC.

The J gene is TRBJ2-3, the V gene TRBV5-1, with D perhaps TRBD1 (6 bases). V lost 0 bases and J 5 bases, leaving 13 bases between the germline ends. CDR3 size: 15 residues. CDR1 is SGHRS, CDR2 YFSETQ, per germline. CDR3 sequence reads: CASSLAPGVGDTQYF. The CDR3 region has the DNA TGCGCCAGCAGCTTGGCCCCAGGGGTAGGAGATACGCAGTATTTT.

This clone came up a few times. The V call is TRBV19, the J call TRBJ1-2; weak D call: TRBD1 (6 bases). Germline lookup yields CDR1 LNHDA and CDR2 SQIVND (reference sequence). The CDR3 runs 14 residues. Deletions cut 3 bases from V and 4 bases from J, with 12 bases between. The CDR3, as DNA: TGTGCCAGTAGTATTGGGGGCAGGGTCTATGGCTACACCTTC. Translated: CASSIGGRVYGYTF.

V usage is TRBV5-6 and J usage is TRBJ2-1; 7 bases match TRBD2. The CDR3 has 15 residues. Germline V lookup: CDR1 SGHDT, CDR2 YYEEEE. With V trimmed by 4 bases and J by 4 bases, 8 bases remained unmatched. CDR3 in DNA: TGTGCCAGCAGCCTACCTAGCGGCATTTACAATGAGCAGTTCTTC. Translated: CASSLPSGIYNEQFF.

This clone was observed once. The J gene is TRBJ1-2, the V gene TRBV6-5, with D possibly TRBD1 on 5 matching bases. Trimming removed 1 base from V and 3 bases from J, with 12 bases in between. Germline V gene data show CDR1 as MNHEY and CDR2 as SVGAGI. The CDR3 spans 15 residues. In DNA, the CDR3 is TGTGCCAGCAGTTACTGGGGCAAAGAGGACTATGGCTACACCTTC. Translating gives CASSYWGKEDYGYTF.

The gene calls are TRBV7-2 and TRBJ1-4; no firm D call. Germline CDR1 SGHTA, CDR2 FQGNSA. Trimming pared 5 bases from V and 0 bases from J, leaving 7 bases between. The CDR3 is 14 amino acids. The CDR3 loop reads CASSLYATNEKLFF. The CDR3 DNA sequence: TGTGCCAGCAGCCTGTATGCAACTAATGAAAAACTGTTTTTT. Filled out from reference TRBV7-2 and TRBJ1-4, the complete variable domain reads GAGVSQSPSNKVTEKGKDVELRCDPISGHTALYWYRQSLGQGLEFLIYFQGNSAPDKSGLPSDRFSAERTGGSVSTLTIQRTQQEDSAVYLCASSLYATNEKLFFGSGTQLSVL.

This chain uses TRBV11-2 with TRBJ1-2, with D perhaps TRBD1 (6 bases). In germline, CDR1 is SGHAT, CDR2 FQNNGV. The CDR3 covers 13 residues. V lost 6 bases and J lost 2, with 10 bases in between. CDR3 nucleotide sequence: TGTGCCAGCAGGGAAACAGGGAACTATGGCTACACCTTC. Translation: CASRETGNYGYTF.

J is TRBJ1-5 and V is TRBV6-2 or TRBV6-3; D might be TRBD1 (5 bases). Trimming took 2 bases from V and 0 from J, leaving 11 bases between them. This CDR3 is built from 16 residues. Germline V gene data show CDR1 as MNHEY and CDR2 as SVGEGT. DNA for the CDR3: TGTGCCAGCAGTTACATGGGGACTTTTAGCAATCAGCCCCAGCATTTT. It is translated as CASSYMGTFSNQPQHF.

This chain links TRBV6-5 with TRBJ2-2, with D possibly being TRBD2 (6 bases). Trimming removed 8 bases from V and 5 bases from J, with 12 bases in between. CDR1 is MNHEY and CDR2 is SVGAGI in the germline V gene. The CDR3 consists of 13 residues. In DNA, the CDR3 is TGTGCCAGCCGGGGACTGGGGACCGGGGAGCTGTTTTTT. Translated, it gives CASRGLGTGELFF.

This CDR3 reads CAWSSASNYGYTF. The CDR3 nucleotides read TGTGCCTGGAGTTCCGCGAGTAACTATGGCTACACCTTC. The chain combines TRBV30 with TRBJ1-2; D is unresolved. The CDR3 sequence is 13 residues long. The ends were cut back, 2 bases at V and 1 base at J, with 8 bases in the middle. CDR1 GTSNPN and CDR2 SVGIG come from the germline V gene (reference sequence).